The clone carrying this T cell receptor beta chain was observed a single time. The sample originates from a study of T cells in localized non-small cell lung cancer. The protocol was immunoSEQ multiplex PCR, while the TCRdb copy is restricted to in-frame clones and leaves out a portion. The profile shows 60,000 or so clones, roughly 80% of them singletons. Looked up from germline, CDR1 is SEHNR and CDR2 is FQNEAQ (reference sequence). The CDR3 runs to 15 residues. Unmatched junction bases numbered 6, after V lost 1 base and J lost 7 bases. V usage is TRBV7-9 and J usage is TRBJ1-5; 8 bases fit TRBD1. Here the sequenced sample was PBMCs, taken before any cancer treatment. The receptor was isolated from a man aged 40 to 70 with stage II lung adenocarcinoma. CDR3 sequence reads: CASSLDGQGSQPQHF. In DNA, the CDR3 is TGTGCCAGCAGCTTAGACGGACAGGGAAGCCAGCCCCAGCATTTT.